The entry below describes one T cell receptor beta chain. No antigen is known for it. Data came from immunoSEQ multiplex PCR; TCRdb stores just in-frame clones and leaves some out. The sample consists of over 30,000 clones, 80% to 90% of them appearing once. The data originate from a study of T cells in localized non-small cell lung cancer. Points from the study as a whole: Uninvolved nearby lung showed the greatest T cell clonality, exceeding that found in tumor.

The starting material was peripheral blood mononuclear cells, obtained before any cancer treatment. The origin of this receptor is a male donor older than 55 with stage II lung adenocarcinoma.

For the CDR3, the DNA is TGTGCCAGCAGCTGGAGGAACACAGATACGCAGTATTTT. As protein: CASSWRNTDTQYF. V is TRBV11-3 and J is TRBJ2-3, with TRBD2 as a possible D gene (5 bases). The CDR3 runs to 13 residues. Trimming pared 4 bases from V and 2 bases from J, leaving 7 bases between. CDR1 SGHNT and CDR2 YENEEA come from the germline V gene. Combining the CDR3 with reference TRBV11-3 and TRBJ2-3 gives the whole variable domain EAGVVQSPRYKIIEKKQPVAFWCNPISGHNTLYWYLQNLGQGPELLIRYENEEAVDDSQLPKDRFSAERLKGVDSTLKIQPAELGDSAVYLCASSWRNTDTQYFGPGTRLTVL.